Below, 19 T cell receptor beta chains from the same sample are listed, as sequenced in a study of blood T cells in healthy people across ages (dated by TCRdb to 2013 to 2016). The method was 5' RACE. Sequencing took place on an Illumina HiSeq 2500. A second 7 to 11 cycle PCR used a sample-barcoded 5' primer and a J-beta primer mix. TCRdb reanalyzed the raw reads on its own, using fastp at Q25 for trimming and MiXCR for clone calling, and kept in-frame beta chains. Rows with one shared CDR3 protein collapse into an entry with the most common genes and DNA. Counted in this sample were roughly 700,000 distinct CDR3 sequences; around a quarter of them appeared once. The top ten clonotypes cover 9% to 9.5% of the sample. These data were also filed under a second study, of T cells of mothers and their children.

Sequencing was performed on blood. These receptors originate from a boy between 10 and 17 years old in good health.

This clonotype has a handful of counts. This chain links TRBV7-2 with TRBJ2-1; D uncertain. The CDR3 has 15 residues. Germline V gene sequence: CDR1 SGHTA, CDR2 FQGNSA. V lost 0 bases and J 2 bases, leaving 8 bases between the germline ends. The CDR3 sequence is CASSLAGSTYNEQFF. The CDR3 nucleotides are TGTGCCAGCAGCTTAGCGGGTAGCACCTACAATGAGCAGTTCTTC. The full variable domain, its missing parts supplied by reference TRBV7-2 and TRBJ2-1, is GAGVSQSPSNKVTEKGKDVELRCDPISGHTALYWYRQSLGQGLEFLIYFQGNSAPDKSGLPSDRFSAERTGGSVSTLTIQRTQQEDSAVYLCASSLAGSTYNEQFFGPGTRLTVL.

The chain has TRBV29-1 and TRBJ1-1; D unclear. Trimming removed 4 bases from V and 1 base from J, with 10 bases in between. This CDR3 contains 13 residues. Germline V CDR1 and CDR2: SQVTM, ANQGSEA. The chain's CDR3 is CSVGVSGNTEAFF. Here the CDR3 DNA reads TGCAGCGTTGGAGTATCTGGGAACACTGAAGCTTTCTTT.

This clonotype was counted between two and nine times. The chain combines TRBV9 with TRBJ2-5, with 8 bases matching TRBD2. The J call may not be correct, given that the DNA end is closer to TRBJ2-7. This CDR3 region has 15 residues. Germline V gene data show CDR1 as SGDLS and CDR2 as YYNGEE. In DNA form, the CDR3 reads TGTGCCAGCAGCGTAGGCCGGGAGGGCTCCTACGAGCAGTACTTC. Protein product: CASSVGREGSYEQYF.

The sample holds many counts of this clonotype. The genes are TRBV3-1 and TRBJ2-1; D not resolved. Trimming shortened V by 5 bases and J by 0 bases, and 11 bases separated the two germline ends. This CDR3 is 15 amino acids long. Per germline, CDR1 LGHDT and CDR2 YNNKEL (reference sequence). CDR3 DNA sequence: TGTGCCAGCAGCGTCCAGCCCTCCTCCTACAATGAGCAGTTCTTC. This sequence encodes CASSVQPSSYNEQFF.

The chain uses TRBV18 and TRBJ2-7; D perhaps matches TRBD2 (7 bases). CDR1 and CDR2 (germline): KGHSH, LQKENI. The CDR3 covers 15 residues. V gave up 2 bases and J gave up 2 bases, with 13 bases separating them. CDR3 in amino acids: CASSPGGALPYEQYF. The CDR3 DNA is TGTGCCAGCTCACCAGGGGGGGCCCTACCCTACGAGCAGTACTTC.

The chain has TRBV20-1 and TRBJ2-2; 11 bases agree with TRBD2. Trimming cost V 7 bases and J 4 bases; bases outside gene matches: 5. This CDR3 has 14 residues. Per germline, CDR1 DFQATT and CDR2 SNEGSKA (reference sequence). The CDR3 loop reads CSVPTSGATGELFF. The CDR3 bases are TGCAGTGTCCCGACTAGCGGGGCCACCGGGGAGCTGTTTTTT.

This clonotype was observed a handful of times. The chain carries TRBV6-6 and TRBJ1-2; 8 bases agree with TRBD1. Per germline, CDR1 MNHNY and CDR2 SVGAGI (reference sequence). This CDR3 is built from 14 residues. J lost 6 bases, V lost 7 bases, and 10 bases had no gene match. The CDR3 loop is CASIFTDRVDGYTF. The DNA for the CDR3 is TGTGCCAGCATCTTCACGGACAGGGTCGATGGCTACACCTTC.

The chain has TRBV13 and TRBJ2-3, with 9 bases that match TRBD1. After removal of 4 bases from V and 8 bases from J, the junction contained 10 bases not matched to a gene. Germline CDR1 and CDR2: PRHDT and FYEKMQ (reference sequence). This CDR3 contains 15 residues. The CDR3 DNA reads as TGTGCCAGCAGCTCACGGGACAGGGAGGGTGGTACGCAGTATTTT. Translation gives CASSSRDREGGTQYF.

The rearrangement links TRBV10-3 to TRBJ1-4; possibly TRBD1 for D (5 bases). Trimming removed 2 bases at V and 10 bases at J, with 23 bases between. The CDR3 totals 17 residues. The germline V gene encodes CDR1 ENHRY and CDR2 SYGVKD. CDR3 in amino acids: CAISEARIQEFRGKLFF. The CDR3 bases are TGTGCCATCAGTGAGGCGAGAATACAGGAGTTTCGTGGAAAACTGTTTTTT.

This clonotype was seen more than once but under ten times. The genes are TRBV6-5 and TRBJ1-2; perhaps TRBD1 as D (6 bases). The CDR3 is made up of 13 amino acids. The V gene's germline CDR1 is MNHEY and CDR2 SVGAGI. The V end was cut by 2 bases, the J end by 8 bases, with 12 bases between. CDR3 in DNA: TGTGCCAGCAGTTACGTACAGGGAGGAGGCTACACCTTC. Translating it yields CASSYVQGGGYTF.

A few counts support this clonotype. The genes are TRBV25-1 and TRBJ2-7; D possibly corresponds to TRBD2 (6 bases). The germline gives CDR1 MGHDK, CDR2 SYGVNS. The CDR3 length is 13 residues. Trimming cost V 3 bases and J 2 bases, with 8 bases left between them. CDR3 coding DNA: TGTGCCAGCAGTGATGCGGGGACCTACGAGCAGTACTTC. Translation: CASSDAGTYEQYF.

This chain uses TRBV5-6 with TRBJ1-3; tentative D call: TRBD1 (6 bases). Trimming took off 3 bases at V and 4 bases at J, with 14 bases between the two ends. CDR3 length equals 15 residues. Germline loops: CDR1 SGHDT, CDR2 YYEEEE. For the CDR3, the DNA is TGTGCCAGCAGCTGGAGACAGGCAGGGGGAAACACCATATATTTT. Its translation: CASSWRQAGGNTIYF.

The V gene is TRBV6-1, the J gene TRBJ2-7; no definite D call. V lost 4 bases and J lost 4, with 11 bases in between. This CDR3 has 13 residues. Germline CDR1 reads MNHNS; CDR2 reads SASEGT. This chain's CDR3 is CASSAIEDYEQYF. The DNA for the CDR3 is TGTGCCAGCAGTGCAATTGAGGATTACGAGCAGTACTTC.

This clonotype was detected ten times or more. The chain carries TRBV4-1 and TRBJ2-5; a possible D gene is TRBD1 (6 bases). Germline V gives CDR1 MGHRA, CDR2 YSYEKL. The CDR3 sequence is 13 residues long. Trimming shortened V by 4 bases and J by 0 bases, and 6 bases separated the two germline ends. The CDR3 DNA follows: TGCGCCAGCAGCCGGGACAACCAAGAGACCCAGTACTTC. Translating it yields CASSRDNQETQYF.

This clonotype was picked up a small number of times. The junction departs from the called germline gene at one end, perhaps through a read error. The genes are TRBV28 and TRBJ2-4; D is possibly TRBD2 (5 bases). The CDR3 runs to 16 residues. CDR1 is MDHEN, CDR2 SYDVKM, per germline. The CDR3 DNA reads TGTGCCAGCAGTCTCCCTCCTATTCTAGCCAAAAGCATTCAGTACTTC. This sequence encodes CASSLPPILAKSIQYF.

The gene calls are TRBV4-1 and TRBJ2-7; no clear D. The CDR3 has 17 amino acids. Germline-derived CDR1 and CDR2 are MGHRA and YSYEKL. V shed 0 bases and J shed 2 bases, with 17 bases lying between them. The CDR3: CASSQDLGLVGTYEQYF. The CDR3 coding sequence is TGCGCCAGCAGCCAAGATCTAGGATTGGTAGGGACCTACGAGCAGTACTTC.

This clonotype was counted a few times. V usage is TRBV11-2 and J usage is TRBJ2-7; D gene uncertain. The germline CDR1 and CDR2 sequences are SGHAT and FQNNGV. The V end was cut by 1 base, the J end by 2 bases, with 9 bases between. The CDR3 has 14 residues. The CDR3 DNA reads TGTGCCAGCAGCTTAGTGCAGGCCGCCTACGAGCAGTACTTC. Its translation is CASSLVQAAYEQYF.

This clonotype was picked up a small number of times. The chain carries TRBV9 and TRBJ1-5; D gene ambiguous. Germline V CDR1 and CDR2: SGDLS, YYNGEE. Trimming cost V 0 bases and J 5 bases, with 6 bases left between them. The CDR3 loop spans 13 amino acids. For the CDR3, the DNA is TGTGCCAGCAGCGTAGATGGGTATCAGCCCCAGCATTTT. Residues: CASSVDGYQPQHF.

The chain is built from TRBV12-3 or TRBV12-4 and TRBJ1-2; D remains unclear. The V end was cut by 3 bases, the J end by 4 bases, with 9 bases between. The CDR3 is made up of 13 amino acids. The CDR3 spells CASSFPASYGYTF. CDR3 DNA: TGTGCCAGCAGTTTCCCTGCGAGCTATGGCTACACCTTC.